These 13 T cell receptor beta chains were sequenced from one sample in a study of technical replicates of blood from four donors. Libraries were prepared by immunoSEQ multiplex PCR; TCRdb keeps only in-frame clonotypes and omits some of them. The data hold 80,000 to 100,000 clones, with roughly 95% observed a single time. The sequencing input was T cells isolated from PBMCs. These receptors came from a human donor in good health.

V and J are TRBV2 and TRBJ1-5; the match to TRBD1 covers 7 bases. Germline V lookup: CDR1 SNHLY, CDR2 FYNNEI. The ends lost 3 bases at V and 6 bases at J; junction bases unmatched: 8. The CDR3 spans 15 residues. The CDR3 coding sequence is TGTGCCAGCAGTGACGAGGCAGGGGGGATTCAGCCCCAGCATTTT. Protein sequence: CASSDEAGGIQPQHF.

The chain links TRBV19 to TRBJ1-1, with 10 bases fitting TRBD1. V trimming: 5 bases; J trimming: 7 bases; junction bases outside the gene matches: 7. The CDR3 length is 14 residues. The V gene's germline CDR1 is LNHDA and CDR2 SQIVND (reference sequence). CDR3 sequence reads: CASSSGQGSGEAFF. CDR3 sequence (DNA): TGTGCCAGTAGTTCGGGACAGGGGAGCGGTGAAGCTTTCTTT.

V and J are TRBV19 and TRBJ1-2; D remains unclear. CDR1 and CDR2 from the germline V gene are LNHDA and SQIVND (reference sequence). This CDR3 spans 13 amino acids. V was clipped by 10 bases and J by 2 bases, with 14 bases between them. The CDR3 reads CATLSYSNYGYTF. The DNA of the CDR3 is TGTGCCACCCTATCTTACAGCAACTATGGCTACACCTTC.

J is TRBJ1-5 and V is TRBV23-1; 7 nucleotides align to TRBD1. TRBV23-1 is reported as an ORF; its role is uncertain. J was trimmed by 2 bases and V by 2 bases; bases with no gene match: 6. This CDR3 is built from 16 residues. CDR3 residues: CASSQLGGAGNQPQHF. The DNA of the CDR3 is TGCGCCAGCAGTCAACTAGGGGGCGCGGGCAATCAGCCCCAGCATTTT.

The chain carries TRBV11-1 and TRBJ2-1, with a weak D call TRBD1 (5 bases). Trimming removed 6 bases from V and 3 bases from J, with 9 bases in between. CDR3 length: 13 amino acids. Looked up from germline, CDR1 is SGHAT and CDR2 is FQDESV (reference sequence). CDR3: CASRRGIYNEQFF. DNA of the CDR3: TGTGCCAGCAGAAGGGGTATCTACAATGAGCAGTTCTTC.

This chain connects TRBV6-1 to TRBJ2-1; a weak D match, TRBD1 (5 bases). The CDR3 length is 11 residues. V lost 7 bases and J 7 bases, leaving 8 bases between the germline ends. The germline gives CDR1 MNHNS, CDR2 SASEGT. Here the CDR3 DNA reads TGTGCCAGCATAGGGGCAAATGAGCAGTTCTTC. Translation gives CASIGANEQFF.

The CDR3 nucleotides are TGTGCCTGGAATCGGGACAGCGTAGGCGAGCAGTACTTC. Its translation is CAWNRDSVGEQYF. This sequence joins TRBV30 and TRBJ2-7; TRBD1 matches 7 bases. In germline, CDR1 is GTSNPN, CDR2 SVGIG (reference sequence). The length of the CDR3 is 13 residues. J lost 6 bases, V lost 4 bases, and 9 bases had no gene match.

The rearrangement joins TRBV13 to TRBJ2-7, with 7 nucleotides matching TRBD1. Germline V gene sequence: CDR1 PRHDT, CDR2 FYEKMQ (reference sequence). V lost 6 bases to trimming and J lost 0 bases; unmatched junction nucleotides: 8. The CDR3 length is 15 residues. CDR3 DNA: TGTGCCAGCAGTGTTATGTGGGACAGCTCCTACGAGCAGTACTTC. Translated, it gives CASSVMWDSSYEQYF. Full variable domain (rest looked up from reference TRBV13 and TRBJ2-7): AAGVIQSPRHLIKEKRETATLKCYPIPRHDTVYWYQQGPGQDPQFLISFYEKMQSDKGSIPDRFSAQQFSDYHSELNMSSLELGDSALYFCASSVMWDSSYEQYFGPGTRLTVT.

The chain links TRBV9 to TRBJ2-1; 8 nucleotides line up with TRBD2. CDR3 length: 16 amino acids. Germline CDR1 SGDLS, CDR2 YYNGEE. V shed 3 bases and J 7 bases; nucleotides not matched to a gene: 12. The CDR3 region is CASSGSAGESWNEQFF. Written as DNA, the CDR3 is TGTGCCAGCAGCGGATCAGCGGGAGAGTCTTGGAATGAGCAGTTCTTC.

This clone showed up just once. The chain combines TRBV19 with TRBJ1-1; 12 bases agree with TRBD1. V lost 9 bases, J lost 2 bases, and 10 bases stayed unmatched. The CDR3 length is 16 residues. Germline V gives CDR1 LNHDA, CDR2 SQIVND (reference sequence). CDR3 nucleotide sequence: TGTGCCAGCTTCTACGGGACAGGGGGCCCAAACACTGAAGCTTTCTTT. It specifies CASFYGTGGPNTEAFF.

The V call is TRBV6-5, the J call TRBJ2-6; no clear D. Trimming cost V 3 bases and J 2 bases, with 8 bases left between them. CDR1 and CDR2 from the germline V gene are MNHEY and SVGAGI. The CDR3 is made up of 15 amino acids. CDR3 coding DNA: TGTGCCAGCAGTTATAGGAGTACTGGGGCCAACGTCCTGACTTTC. Its protein product is CASSYRSTGANVLTF.

The CDR3 DNA is TGTGCCAGTAAATCTGAGGCTGACGGCTCCTACGAGCAGTACTTC. Residues: CASKSEADGSYEQYF. The chain uses TRBV19 and TRBJ2-7; D not certain. The V gene lost 7 bases and the J gene lost 0 bases, with 16 bases spanning the gap. Germline-derived CDR1 and CDR2 are LNHDA and SQIVND (reference sequence). CDR3 length: 15 amino acids.

V usage is TRBV28 and J usage is TRBJ1-4, with D perhaps TRBD1 (5 bases). Germline V gene lookup returns CDR1 MDHEN and CDR2 SYDVKM. Trimming cost V 4 bases and J 8 bases, with 14 bases left between them. CDR3 length: 14 residues. The chain's CDR3 is CASSYRGLEEKLFF. As DNA, the CDR3 is TGTGCCAGCAGTTATAGGGGCCTAGAAGAAAAACTGTTTTTT.